Here is one TCR beta chain with its context. The authors prepared the TCRbeta library with unique molecular identifiers. In TCRdb, the PCR reads were re-called with MiXCR into one record per CDR3 protein. The sample records a few hundred thousand distinct CDR3 sequences, 10% to 13% being singletons. The data are from a study of T-cell reconstitution after alpha-beta-depleted transplantation in children. Trimming cost V 5 bases and J 0 bases, with 11 bases left between them. The CDR3 sequence is 15 residues long. The sample was PBMCs from the stem cell graft donor, taken from the stem cell graft. The chain carries TRBV12-3 or TRBV12-4 and TRBJ2-4; no definite D call. This TCR derives from a human donor who donated a stem cell graft to a child with acute lymphoblastic leukemia. The DNA of the CDR3 is TGTGCCAGCAGTCCTCAGGAAGTAGCCAAAAACATTCAGTACTTC. Protein: CASSPQEVAKNIQYF.